The source of this T cell receptor beta chain is a study of blood T cell repertoires in COVID-19. For the study at large: PBMCs, B-cell-depleted T cells, or T cells were the source of the cDNA or gDNA that made up the material.

There are 15 residues in the CDR3. Germline CDR1 reads LNHNV; CDR2 reads YYDKDF (reference sequence). Losses at the gene ends were 1 base for V and 4 bases for J; bases not matched to a gene: 5. Per the original methods: Estimation of nucleated cell counts relied on the amplification of reference gene primers. Clones were read by immunoSEQ multiplex PCR, and TCRdb kept only the in-frame ones, dropping some. V and J calls and clone size follow that table, whereas D and trimming were derived from the DNA. The sample shows roughly 200,000 clones, 85% of them seen only once. Participants spanned ages roughly 18 to 90 years and resided in fewer than 30 US areas. Clinical histories supplied by participants themselves formed the basis of cohort assignment.

The chain joins TRBV15 to TRBJ2-7; 9 bases line up with TRBD1. Material for sequencing was PBMCs or T cells enriched from blood (not recorded which). This clonotype originated in a man aged 35-49 years who had recovered from COVID-19. CDR3 DNA: TGTGCCACCAGCAGAGTTAGGACAGGGGTGTACGAGCAGTACTTC. Its translation: CATSRVRTGVYEQYF. The whole variable domain, filled in from reference TRBV15 and TRBJ2-7, reads DAMVIQNPRYQVTQFGKPVTLSCSQTLNHNVMYWYQQKSSQAPKLLFHYYDKDFNNEADTPDNFQSRRPNTSFCFLDIRSPGLGDTAMYLCATSRVRTGVYEQYFGPGTRLTVT.